The 22 T cell receptor beta chains below all came from one sample that was sequenced in a study. TCRdb ran MiXCR on the 5' RACE reads and lists one entry per CDR3 protein. The sample carries tens of thousands of distinct CDR3 sequences, roughly 23% recorded once. Treg sorting used a CD4+CD25+CD127-/low gate. The sequenced sample was Tregs sorted from a lymph node. All receptors derive from a female donor with breast cancer.

This clonotype has ten or more counts. V gene TRBV6-1 combines with J gene TRBJ2-7; no clear D. The germline gives CDR1 MNHNS, CDR2 SASEGT. V gave up 7 bases and J gave up 3 bases, with 7 bases separating them. This CDR3 spans 11 amino acids. CDR3 nucleotide sequence: TGTGCCAGCACATGGCTCTACGAGCAGTACTTC. This translates into CASTWLYEQYF.

This clonotype was detected ten times or more. The chain employs TRBV27 and TRBJ2-7, with 10 bases that match TRBD2. The V gene end was trimmed by 6 bases and the J gene end by 0 bases; junction bases not matched to a gene: 5. Per the germline V gene, CDR1 is MNHEY and CDR2 is SMNVEV (reference sequence). This CDR3 is 15 amino acids long. In nucleotides, the CDR3 is TGTGCCAGCAGCCTAGCGGGAGTGAACTCCTACGAGCAGTACTTC. It is translated as CASSLAGVNSYEQYF.

This clonotype has a count of ten or more. V gene TRBV27 combines with J gene TRBJ2-6; D is uncertain. Trimming removed 7 bases from V and 1 base from J, with 8 bases in between. The CDR3 has 14 amino acids. Germline V gene data show CDR1 as MNHEY and CDR2 as SMNVEV (reference sequence). Here the CDR3 DNA reads TGTGCCAGCACCCAACGGTCTGGGGCCAACGTCCTGACTTTC. Amino acids: CASTQRSGANVLTF.

The table lists this clonotype with a few counts. The CDR3 DNA is TGTGCCAGCTCACGGGCCCTCCAGGATCGAAACACTGAAGCTTTCTTT. It translates to CASSRALQDRNTEAFF. The chain links TRBV18 to TRBJ1-1; unclear D gene. CDR1 and CDR2 from the germline V gene are KGHSH and LQKENI. The CDR3 runs 16 residues. V lost 4 bases to trimming and J lost 2 bases, with 17 bases between them. The full variable domain, completed using reference TRBV18 and TRBJ1-1, is NAGVMQNPRHLVRRRGQEARLRCSPMKGHSHVYWYRQLPEEGLKFMVYLQKENIIDESGMPKERFSAEFPKEGPSILRIQQVVRGDSAAYFCASSRALQDRNTEAFFGQGTRLTVV.

This clonotype was picked up many times. This sequence joins TRBV4-1 and TRBJ2-5, with 11 bases that match TRBD2. The ends lost 3 bases at V and 1 base at J; junction bases unmatched: 4. Germline CDR1 MGHRA, CDR2 YSYEKL. The CDR3 sequence is 16 residues long. The CDR3 coding sequence is TGCGCCAGCAGCCATGATAGCGGGAGGGCCCAAGAGACCCAGTACTTC. Protein product: CASSHDSGRAQETQYF.

A remark on this clonotype: A much larger clonotype is one base distant, so this may be a read error. The V gene is TRBV20-1, the J gene TRBJ2-1; 16 bases match TRBD2. This CDR3 spans 17 amino acids. Looked up from germline, CDR1 is DFQATT and CDR2 is SNEGSKA (reference sequence). This CDR3 reads CSVPGLAGGRTYNVQFF. CDR3 bases: TGCAGTGTCCCGGGACTAGCGGGGGGGCGGACCTACAATGTGCAGTTCTTC.

This clonotype was counted many times. The gene calls are TRBV5-1 and TRBJ1-2; TRBD1 matches 8 bases. Germline CDR1 is SGHRS and CDR2 is YFSETQ. The CDR3 spans 17 residues. V gave up 4 bases and J gave up 4 bases; unmatched junction bases: 15. This CDR3 is CASSPSTMTGVVYGYTF. DNA of the CDR3: TGCGCCAGCAGCCCGAGCACTATGACAGGGGTAGTCTATGGCTACACCTTC.

With regard to this clonotype: This could be a read error, since a much larger clone is one nucleotide away. The chain joins TRBV27 to TRBJ2-1; possibly TRBD1 for D (5 bases). Germline V gene lookup returns CDR1 MNHEY and CDR2 SMNVEV (reference sequence). The CDR3 totals 14 residues. V dropped 2 bases and J dropped 8 bases, with 13 bases sitting between them. The CDR3 here is CASSLTQAYDEQFF. The CDR3 nucleotides read TGTGCCAGCAGTTTAACACAGGCTTACGATGAGCAGTTCTTC.

This clonotype came up many times. This rearrangement joins TRBV27 to TRBJ2-1; 12 positions agree with TRBD2. Germline CDR1 and CDR2: MNHEY and SMNVEV (reference sequence). V lost 6 bases and J lost 6; bases outside the gene matches: 6. This CDR3 comprises 15 residues. CDR3 protein: CASRRLAGAGNEQFF. Here the CDR3 DNA reads TGTGCCAGCAGAAGACTAGCGGGAGCCGGCAATGAGCAGTTCTTC.

The sample holds a few counts of this clonotype. The rearrangement links TRBV7-2 to TRBJ2-1; 7 nucleotides match TRBD2. CDR1 and CDR2 from the germline V gene are SGHTA and FQGNSA. V trimming: 0 bases; J trimming: 3 bases; junction bases outside the gene matches: 5. This CDR3 spans 16 amino acids. The DNA for the CDR3 is TGTGCCAGCAGCTTAGCCACGGGAGGTCACTACAATGAGCAGTTCTTC. It specifies CASSLATGGHYNEQFF.

The V and J genes are TRBV18 and TRBJ2-5; D may match TRBD1 or TRBD2 (5 bases each). The CDR3 covers 15 residues. Germline V gene data show CDR1 as KGHSH and CDR2 as LQKENI. V lost 7 bases to trimming and J lost 3 bases, with 18 bases between them. The CDR3 protein is CASLLAGTAEETQYF. CDR3 sequence (DNA): TGTGCCAGCTTACTCGCCGGGACCGCCGAAGAGACCCAGTACTTC.

This clonotype came up many times. The genes are TRBV4-1 and TRBJ1-1; TRBD1 aligns across 8 bases. CDR3 length: 17 residues. The germline V gene has CDR1 MGHRA and CDR2 YSYEKL. V was pared by 0 bases and J by 3 bases, with 9 bases of the junction left unmatched. The CDR3 is CASSQETTTGGDTEAFF. DNA for the CDR3: TGCGCCAGCAGCCAAGAAACCACTACAGGGGGAGACACTGAAGCTTTCTTT.

This clonotype has only a few counts. The chain carries TRBV6-5 and TRBJ1-5; D is undetermined. V lost 6 bases and J lost 1, with 10 bases in between. The CDR3 is 14 residues long. From germline, CDR1 is MNHEY and CDR2 SVGAGI. CDR3 region: CASSPLDSNQPQHF. In DNA form, the CDR3 reads TGTGCCAGCAGCCCCCTCGACAGCAATCAGCCCCAGCATTTT.

In its sample, this clonotype was seen many times. The chain uses TRBV4-1 and TRBJ1-5; D unresolved. The germline V and J ends were trimmed by 3 bases and 1 base, with 10 bases remaining between them. CDR3 length: 15 amino acids. Germline lookup yields CDR1 MGHRA and CDR2 YSYEKL. The CDR3 here is CASSHGWRSNQPQHF. CDR3 coding DNA: TGCGCCAGCAGCCACGGGTGGAGAAGCAATCAGCCCCAGCATTTT.

CDR3 sequence reads: CASGGRRLAVYNEQFF. CDR3 sequence (DNA): TGTGCCAGCGGGGGTCGAAGGCTAGCGGTTTACAATGAGCAGTTCTTC. The rearrangement links TRBV28 to TRBJ2-1; 7 bases match TRBD2. The CDR3 contains 16 residues. Germline V gene lookup returns CDR1 MDHEN and CDR2 SYDVKM. V gave up 8 bases and J gave up 4 bases; unmatched junction bases: 14.

As concerns this clonotype: A much more abundant neighbour one base away suggests this may be a read error. The V call is TRBV27, the J call TRBJ2-3; a weak D match, TRBD1 (6 bases). The CDR3 contains 15 residues. The germline gives CDR1 MNHEY, CDR2 SMNVEV (reference sequence). The CDR3: CASNLWQGSTDTQYF. DNA of the CDR3: TGTGCCAGCAATTTATGGCAGGGGAGTACAGATACGCAGTATTTT.

This clonotype was counted between two and nine times. The chain recombines TRBV5-4 with TRBJ1-2; D gene uncertain. Germline-derived CDR1 and CDR2 are SGHNT and YYREEE (reference sequence). The V and J ends lost 0 bases and 4 bases respectively, with 10 bases between them. The CDR3 sequence is 14 residues long. The CDR3 region has the DNA TGTGCCAGCAGCTTGGCAGGAAGTTCCTATGGCTACACCTTC. Residues: CASSLAGSSYGYTF.

The chain carries TRBV20-1 and TRBJ2-6; weak D call: TRBD2 (5 bases). Germline CDR1 is DFQATT and CDR2 is SNEGSKA (reference sequence). The CDR3 runs 13 residues. Trimming took off 5 bases at V and 4 bases at J, with 9 bases between the two ends. The CDR3 nucleotides are TGCAGTGCTCGCGGGTCCGGGGCCAACGTCCTGACTTTC. Its translation is CSARGSGANVLTF.

The J gene is TRBJ2-3, the V gene TRBV7-9, with 13 bases matching TRBD2. Per the germline V gene, CDR1 is SEHNR and CDR2 is FQNEAQ (reference sequence). The CDR3 sequence is 12 residues long. The J segment lost 15 bases and the V segment lost 5 bases, leaving 5 bases of the junction unmatched. The CDR3 nucleotides read TGTGCCAGCAGCACGGGACTAGCGGGACTTTATTTT. It yields the protein CASSTGLAGLYF. The complete variable domain, with remaining parts taken from reference TRBV7-9 and TRBJ2-3, reads DTGVSQNPRHKITKRGQNVTFRCDPISEHNRLYWYRQTLGQGPEFLTYFQNEAQLEKSRLLSDRFSAERPKGSFSTLEIQRTEQGDSAMYLCASSTGLAGLYFGPGTRLTVL.

This clonotype has more than one count but fewer than ten. The J gene is TRBJ2-2, the V gene TRBV5-4; 13 bases line up with TRBD2. The V gene end was trimmed by 2 bases and the J gene end by 4 bases; junction bases not matched to a gene: 2. Germline V gene sequence: CDR1 SGHNT, CDR2 YYREEE (reference sequence). The CDR3 length is 16 residues. The CDR3 DNA follows: TGTGCCAGCAGCTTACGACTAGCGGGAGGCACCGGGGAGCTGTTTTTT. Amino acid sequence: CASSLRLAGGTGELFF.

In this sample, this clonotype turned up many times. The chain carries TRBV5-1 and TRBJ2-3; D gene unclear. The CDR3 has 14 amino acids. Germline assignment: CDR1 SGHRS and CDR2 YFSETQ. V lost 0 bases to trimming and J lost 1 base, with 6 bases between them. CDR3 amino acids: CASSLARGTDTQYF. The CDR3 bases are TGCGCCAGCAGCTTGGCTCGGGGCACAGATACGCAGTATTTT.

The chain has TRBV5-1 and TRBJ2-7; the D is unclear. Germline V gene lookup returns CDR1 SGHRS and CDR2 YFSETQ. This CDR3 spans 13 amino acids. V shed 4 bases and J shed 6 bases, with 14 bases lying between them. The CDR3 protein is CASSGPPVPEQYF. In DNA, the CDR3 is TGCGCCAGCAGCGGCCCCCCGGTGCCCGAGCAGTACTTC.